The source of this T cell receptor (beta chain) is a study of memory CD4+ T cells and cytomegalovirus serostatus. Single viable CD3+CD4+CD8-CD45RO+ cells were sorted as the memory CD4+ T cells. Using immunoSEQ multiplex PCR, the repertoire was profiled, and TCRdb retains in-frame clones only, with some absent. The table lists roughly 50,000 clones, more than 65% of them singletons. CDR3 length: 18 amino acids. The germline V and J ends were trimmed by 2 bases and 3 bases, with 23 bases remaining between them. Looked up from germline, CDR1 is SNHLY and CDR2 is FYNNEI. This clone was recorded only once.

The sequencing input was memory CD4+ T cells from blood. The gene calls are TRBV2 and TRBJ2-7; D perhaps matches TRBD1 (6 bases). The TCR originated in an adult in good health and CMV-seronegative. Some clones in this sample may be carry-over from other donors' samples. The CDR3 loop is CASSEFRPQGPRGYEQYF. For the CDR3, the DNA is TGTGCCAGCAGTGAATTTCGCCCACAGGGCCCCAGGGGCTACGAGCAGTACTTC.